Described below is a single T cell receptor beta chain sequence and its context. TCRdb re-called the RT-PCR reads through MiXCR, storing one row per CDR3 protein. The repertoire includes about 210,000 distinct CDR3 sequences, around two fifths of them detected once, and 11% sits in the top ten. These data belong to a study of patients and donors after allogeneic stem cell transplantation. Germline V CDR1 and CDR2: MDHEN, SYDVKM. This CDR3 has 14 residues. Trimming stripped 7 bases from V and 4 bases from J, with 15 bases between. Sequencing was done on a sample of blood, either unsorted or a sorted T cell fraction (not recorded which). The receptor comes from a human donor who was either an allogeneic HSCT recipient or a stem cell or donor lymphocyte infusion donor (not recorded which). It is not recorded whose cells these are; they may come from a transplant donor. The chain recombines TRBV28 with TRBJ2-3, with D possibly matching TRBD2 (5 bases). The CDR3 DNA is TGTGCCAGCAAAGCGGCCTATCGCGCAGATACGCAGTATTTT. Its protein is CASKAAYRADTQYF.